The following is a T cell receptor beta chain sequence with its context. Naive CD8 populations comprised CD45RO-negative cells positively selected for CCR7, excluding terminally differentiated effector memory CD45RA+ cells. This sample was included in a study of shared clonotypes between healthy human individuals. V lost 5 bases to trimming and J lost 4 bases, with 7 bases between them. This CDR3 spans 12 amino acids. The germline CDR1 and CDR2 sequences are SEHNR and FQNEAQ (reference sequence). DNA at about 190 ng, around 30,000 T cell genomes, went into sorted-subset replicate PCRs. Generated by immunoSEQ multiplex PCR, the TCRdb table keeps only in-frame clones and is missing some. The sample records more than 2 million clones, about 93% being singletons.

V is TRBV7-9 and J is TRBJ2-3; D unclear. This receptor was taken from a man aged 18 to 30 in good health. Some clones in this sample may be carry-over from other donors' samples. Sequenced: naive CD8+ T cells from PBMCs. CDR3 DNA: TGTGCCAGCAGCCACGGTCCAGATACGCAGTATTTT. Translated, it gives CASSHGPDTQYF. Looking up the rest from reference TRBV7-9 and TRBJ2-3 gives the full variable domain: DTGVSQNPRHKITKRGQNVTFRCDPISEHNRLYWYRQTLGQGPEFLTYFQNEAQLEKSRLLSDRFSAERPKGSFSTLEIQRTEQGDSAMYLCASSHGPDTQYFGPGTRLTVL.